A single sample is the source of the 5 T cell receptor beta chains below, sequenced in a study of T cells in narcolepsy. This table comes from immunoSEQ multiplex PCR, and its TCRdb copy is limited to in-frame clones, with some not included. The data show around 30,000 clones, around 83% seen once. Input material: CD45RA- memory CD4+ T cells from PBMCs. These receptors all come from a human donor with narcolepsy.

This rearrangement joins TRBV2 to TRBJ2-1; no definite D call. The V end was cut by 4 bases, the J end by 9 bases, with 19 bases between. CDR1 and CDR2 (germline): SNHLY, FYNNEI. The CDR3 is 15 amino acids. In nucleotides, the CDR3 is TGTGCCAGCAGTGTTCGGTCCTTGCCAGGTGGTGAGCAGTTCTTC. This translates into CASSVRSLPGGEQFF.

The chain couples TRBV6-5 to TRBJ2-7; TRBD1 matches at 8 bases. The CDR3 is made up of 14 amino acids. From germline, CDR1 is MNHEY and CDR2 SVGAGI. The ends lost 5 bases at V and 5 bases at J; junction bases unmatched: 8. CDR3 sequence: CASSGVTGANEQYF. The CDR3 coding sequence is TGTGCCAGCAGTGGAGTGACAGGGGCCAACGAGCAGTACTTC.

This chain uses TRBV19 with TRBJ1-5; 9 nucleotides line up with TRBD1. Germline-derived CDR1 and CDR2 are LNHDA and SQIVND (reference sequence). The CDR3 is 14 amino acids. V lost 4 bases to trimming and J lost 9 bases; unmatched junction nucleotides: 7. CDR3 sequence (DNA): TGTGCCAGTAGTACAACAGGGGGCTCGGGGCCCCAGCATTTT. Residues: CASSTTGGSGPQHF. Full variable domain (missing parts from reference TRBV19 and TRBJ1-5): DGGITQSPKYLFRKEGQNVTLSCEQNLNHDAMYWYRQDPGQGLRLIYYSQIVNDFQKGDIAEGYSVSREKKESFPLTVTSAQKNPTAFYLCASSTTGGSGPQHFGDGTRLSIL.

The rearrangement links TRBV9 to TRBJ2-2, with D perhaps TRBD2 (6 bases). The germline gives CDR1 SGDLS, CDR2 YYNGEE. This CDR3 has 15 amino acids. V lost 4 bases to trimming and J lost 2 bases, with 12 bases between them. Here the CDR3 DNA reads TGTGCCAGCAGCCTGAAAGCGGGTAACACCGGGGAGCTGTTTTTT. Residues: CASSLKAGNTGELFF.

The rearrangement links TRBV27 to TRBJ1-6, with D possibly TRBD1 on 6 matching bases. The CDR3 consists of 14 residues. Trimming removed 4 bases from V and 10 bases from J, with 14 bases in between. Germline CDR1 MNHEY, CDR2 SMNVEV (reference sequence). CDR3 DNA sequence: TGTGCCAGCAGTTACCGACAGGTGAACTCACCCCTCCACTTT. This encodes CASSYRQVNSPLHF.